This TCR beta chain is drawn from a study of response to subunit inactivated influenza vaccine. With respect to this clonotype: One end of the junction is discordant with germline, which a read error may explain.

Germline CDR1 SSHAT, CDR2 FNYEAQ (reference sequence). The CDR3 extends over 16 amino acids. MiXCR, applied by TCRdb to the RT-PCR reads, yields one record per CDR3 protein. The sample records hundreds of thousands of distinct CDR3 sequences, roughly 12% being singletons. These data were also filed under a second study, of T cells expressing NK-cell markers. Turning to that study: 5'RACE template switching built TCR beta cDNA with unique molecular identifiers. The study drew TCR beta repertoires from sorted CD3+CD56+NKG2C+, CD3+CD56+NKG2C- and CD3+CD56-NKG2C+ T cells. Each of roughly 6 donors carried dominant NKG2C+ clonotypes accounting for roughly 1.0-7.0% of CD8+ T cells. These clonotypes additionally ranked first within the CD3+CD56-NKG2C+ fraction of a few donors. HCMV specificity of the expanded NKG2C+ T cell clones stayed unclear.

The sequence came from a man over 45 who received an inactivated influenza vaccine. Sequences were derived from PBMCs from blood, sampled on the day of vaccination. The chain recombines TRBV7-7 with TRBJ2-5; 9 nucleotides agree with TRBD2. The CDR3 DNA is TGTGCTAGCAGCCAGGGGCTGCGGGGGGGCGGCGAGACCCAGTACTTC. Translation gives CASSQGLRGGGETQYF.